These 32 T cell receptor beta chains came from one sample sequenced in a study of cytomegalovirus exposure and HLA in healthy donors. PCR was performed using 60 Vbeta and 13 Jbeta primers. Only in-frame clones appear in the TCRdb table, and some are missing; sequencing was by immunoSEQ multiplex PCR. This table has fewer than 200,000 clones, about 79% appearing once. The sequencing sample was made of PBMCs. Receptors originate from a female donor in good health and CMV-seronegative.

The chain has TRBV7-9 and TRBJ2-3; TRBD2 agrees at 9 bases. V trimming: 0 bases; J trimming: 1 base; junction bases outside the gene matches: 5. CDR3 length: 17 amino acids. CDR1 and CDR2 from the germline V gene are SEHNR and FQNEAQ (reference sequence). The DNA of the CDR3 is TGTGCCAGCAGCTTAGCGGCACGCGGGAGGGGCACAGATACGCAGTATTTT. As protein: CASSLAARGRGTDTQYF.

V and J are TRBV15 and TRBJ2-7, with 8 nucleotides matching TRBD2. The ends lost 5 bases at V and 1 base at J; junction bases unmatched: 10. This CDR3 spans 16 amino acids. Germline CDR1 reads LNHNV; CDR2 reads YYDKDF (reference sequence). The CDR3 region has the DNA TGTGCCACCAGCTTCGGCTGGAGCGGGGGATCCTACGAGCAGTACTTC. Protein product: CATSFGWSGGSYEQYF. The whole variable domain, remainder taken from reference TRBV15 and TRBJ2-7, is DAMVIQNPRYQVTQFGKPVTLSCSQTLNHNVMYWYQQKSSQAPKLLFHYYDKDFNNEADTPDNFQSRRPNTSFCFLDIRSPGLGDTAMYLCATSFGWSGGSYEQYFGPGTRLTVT.

Regarding this clone: The junction does not match germline at one end; this may be a read error. This sequence joins TRBV6-1 and TRBJ2-4; unclear D gene. CDR1 is MNHNS and CDR2 is SASEGT in the germline V gene. This CDR3 comprises 15 residues. The DNA for the CDR3 is TGTGCCAGCAGTGAAACTTCGTTAGGCAAAAACAGTCAGTACTTC. The encoded protein is CASSETSLGKNSQYF.

The chain recombines TRBV11-3 with TRBJ2-6; weak D call: TRBD1 (6 bases). The CDR3 is 18 residues long. The germline V gene encodes CDR1 SGHNT and CDR2 YENEEA. V shed 1 base and J shed 4 bases, with 17 bases lying between them. CDR3 amino acids: CASSLGGQLKSGANVLTF. CDR3 nucleotide sequence: TGTGCCAGCAGCTTAGGCGGACAGCTCAAGAGCGGGGCCAACGTCCTGACTTTC.

The chain uses TRBV18 and TRBJ2-3; no clear D gene. The length of the CDR3 is 12 residues. With 1 base removed from V and 4 bases from J, the gap between germline ends came to 3 bases. CDR1 and CDR2 (germline): KGHSH, LQKENI. CDR3 DNA: TGTGCCAGCTCACCACGCGCAGATACGCAGTATTTT. This encodes CASSPRADTQYF.

V usage is TRBV5-1 and J usage is TRBJ2-5; weak D call: TRBD1 (6 bases). Germline CDR1 is SGHRS and CDR2 is YFSETQ. The ends were cut back, 4 bases at V and 5 bases at J, with 18 bases in the middle. The CDR3 is 15 amino acids. The CDR3 loop reads CASSPGTIAGETQYF. CDR3 coding DNA: TGCGCCAGCAGCCCCGGGACAATAGCTGGGGAGACCCAGTACTTC.

The J gene is TRBJ2-7, the V gene TRBV2, with 14 bases identical to TRBD2. The ends lost 6 bases at V and 11 bases at J; junction bases unmatched: 15. Germline V gene lookup returns CDR1 SNHLY and CDR2 FYNNEI. The CDR3 totals 16 residues. The CDR3 protein is CASRQGTSGSLLVEYF. CDR3 bases: TGTGCCAGCAGGCAAGGGACTAGCGGGAGTTTATTGGTAGAGTACTTC.

V usage is TRBV4-1 and J usage is TRBJ2-3, with no clear D. Deletions cut 1 base from V and 0 bases from J, with 8 bases between. CDR3 length: 15 residues. Germline CDR1 and CDR2: MGHRA and YSYEKL. The CDR3 protein is CASSQVPTSTDTQYF. For the CDR3, the DNA is TGCGCCAGCAGCCAAGTTCCTACTAGCACAGATACGCAGTATTTT.

The chain couples TRBV27 to TRBJ2-1; no firm D call. Trimming took off 6 bases at V and 2 bases at J, with 26 bases between the two ends. Germline lookup yields CDR1 MNHEY and CDR2 SMNVEV (reference sequence). The CDR3 loop spans 19 amino acids. The CDR3 coding sequence is TGTGCCAGCAGCCGAAGTGGGCTTCGGTTGGCCGTTACCTACAATGAGCAGTTCTTC. Amino acid sequence: CASSRSGLRLAVTYNEQFF.

This chain links TRBV15 with TRBJ2-2; 10 bases match TRBD2. Germline V lookup: CDR1 LNHNV, CDR2 YYDKDF (reference sequence). The J segment lost 1 base and the V segment lost 5 bases, leaving 4 bases of the junction unmatched. The CDR3 is 16 residues long. The CDR3 reads CATSGWTSGNTGELFF. The CDR3 coding sequence is TGTGCCACCAGCGGATGGACTAGCGGGAACACCGGGGAGCTGTTTTTT.

The chain carries TRBV7-2 and TRBJ1-2; D perhaps matches TRBD1 (5 bases). The CDR3 loop spans 15 amino acids. The germline gives CDR1 SGHTA, CDR2 FQGNSA. V was shortened by 0 bases and J by 7 bases, with 15 bases between the two germline ends. The CDR3 loop is CASSLAPGGVPGYTF. DNA of the CDR3: TGTGCCAGCAGCTTAGCCCCGGGGGGAGTTCCTGGCTACACCTTC.

This chain joins TRBV4-1 and TRBJ1-4; TRBD1 aligns across 12 bases. Trimming at V came to 6 bases and at J to 11 bases, leaving 13 bases not matched to a gene. Germline V gene sequence: CDR1 MGHRA, CDR2 YSYEKL. There are 16 residues in the CDR3. The CDR3 protein is CASRPVPGQGAGKLFF. CDR3 coding DNA: TGCGCCAGCAGGCCAGTTCCGGGACAGGGGGCCGGTAAACTGTTTTTT.

This clone was found a few times. The chain combines TRBV4-1 with TRBJ2-7, with a weak D call TRBD2 (6 bases). Between the trimmed V and J ends, which lost 0 bases and 2 bases, there was a span of 20 bases. The CDR3 runs 18 residues. The germline CDR1 and CDR2 sequences are MGHRA and YSYEKL. The CDR3 region is CASSQDDPGTWDAYEQYF. The CDR3 region has the DNA TGCGCCAGCAGCCAAGATGACCCCGGGACTTGGGACGCCTACGAGCAGTACTTC.

As regards this clone: One junction end disagrees with the germline gene, perhaps due to a read error. The CDR3 sequence is CASSLAGGITDTQYF. CDR3 DNA sequence: TGTGCCAGCAGTTTAGCGGGAGGTATCACAGATACGCAGTATTTT. This rearrangement joins TRBV7-2 to TRBJ2-3, with 10 nucleotides matching TRBD2. Germline V gene lookup returns CDR1 SGHTA and CDR2 FQGNSA. This CDR3 region has 15 residues.

The chain links TRBV2 to TRBJ1-5, with 7 positions matching TRBD1. The CDR3 loop spans 14 amino acids. V was pared by 5 bases and J by 2 bases, with 3 bases of the junction left unmatched. Per the germline V gene, CDR1 is SNHLY and CDR2 is FYNNEI. The CDR3 protein is CASSTGQGNQPQHF. CDR3 bases: TGTGCCAGCAGTACCGGACAGGGCAATCAGCCCCAGCATTTT.

The chain uses TRBV4-3 and TRBJ2-1; 10 bases match TRBD2. Per the germline V gene, CDR1 is LGHNA and CDR2 is YSLEER. Trimming cost V 2 bases and J 2 bases; bases outside gene matches: 9. The CDR3 spans 18 residues. This chain's CDR3 is CASSQYRSGGAAYNEQFF. The CDR3 bases are TGCGCCAGCAGCCAATATAGGAGCGGGGGGGCCGCCTACAATGAGCAGTTCTTC.

The rearrangement joins TRBV6-5 to TRBJ2-7; 11 nucleotides align to TRBD2. CDR1 is MNHEY and CDR2 is SVGAGI in the germline V gene. Germline trimming cut 2 bases from V and 6 bases from J; bases unmatched to any gene: 6. The CDR3 is 15 residues long. The chain's CDR3 is CASSYALAGGSEQYF. The CDR3 nucleotides read TGTGCCAGCAGTTACGCGCTAGCGGGAGGAAGCGAGCAGTACTTC.

This chain joins TRBV6-5 and TRBJ2-7, with a weak D call TRBD1 (6 bases). The V end lost 6 bases, the J end lost 5 bases, and 11 bases lay between the germline ends. CDR1 is MNHEY, CDR2 SVGAGI, per germline. The CDR3 covers 12 residues. The CDR3 bases are TGTGCCAGCAGCCGAACAGGGAACGAGCAGTACTTC. Translating gives CASSRTGNEQYF.

V is TRBV9 and J is TRBJ1-1; D might be TRBD1 (6 bases). CDR1 SGDLS and CDR2 YYNGEE come from the germline V gene. The CDR3 extends over 14 amino acids. Trimming took 0 bases from V and 6 from J, leaving 12 bases between them. The CDR3 spells CASSVGQGRAEAFF. The CDR3, as DNA: TGTGCCAGCAGCGTAGGGCAGGGGAGGGCTGAAGCTTTCTTT.

V and J are TRBV7-3 and TRBJ2-6; D possibly corresponds to TRBD2 (5 bases). CDR3 length: 16 amino acids. The germline CDR1 and CDR2 sequences are SGHTA and FQGTGA. V lost 1 base and J lost 0, with 7 bases in between. The CDR3 region is CASSLRTASGANVLTF. For the CDR3, the DNA is TGTGCCAGCAGCTTAAGGACTGCCTCTGGGGCCAACGTCCTGACTTTC.

The rearrangement joins TRBV5-8 to TRBJ2-7; D gene unclear. The V gene's germline CDR1 is SGHTS and CDR2 YDEGEE. CDR3 length: 15 amino acids. Trimming removed 0 bases from V and 2 bases from J, with 12 bases in between. CDR3 in amino acids: CASSLETMLAYEQYF. The CDR3 DNA follows: TGTGCCAGCAGCTTGGAGACAATGCTCGCCTACGAGCAGTACTTC.

The chain is built from TRBV5-1 and TRBJ2-3; 7 positions agree with TRBD1. CDR1 and CDR2 (germline): SGHRS, YFSETQ. V shed 4 bases, J shed 5 bases, and the junction held 7 bases outside the gene matches. The CDR3 spans 14 residues. The CDR3 DNA follows: TGCGCCAGCAGCCGTGGACAGGCCCTAGATACGCAGTATTTT. This sequence encodes CASSRGQALDTQYF.

The genes are TRBV5-1 and TRBJ1-4; D gene unclear. CDR1 SGHRS and CDR2 YFSETQ come from the germline V gene. The CDR3 loop spans 15 amino acids. V lost 2 bases to trimming and J lost 0 bases, with 8 bases between them. The CDR3 spells CASSLPAATNEKLFF. The CDR3 nucleotides are TGCGCCAGCAGCTTACCGGCGGCAACTAATGAAAAACTGTTTTTT. Looking up the rest from reference TRBV5-1 and TRBJ1-4 gives the full variable domain: KAGVTQTPRYLIKTRGQQVTLSCSPISGHRSVSWYQQTPGQGLQFLFEYFSETQRNKGNFPGRFSGRQFSNSRSEMNVSTLELGDSALYLCASSLPAATNEKLFFGSGTQLSVL.

The J gene is TRBJ1-1, the V gene TRBV28, with a possible D match to TRBD1 (6 bases). With 6 bases removed from V and 4 bases from J, the gap between germline ends came to 15 bases. The CDR3 has 14 amino acids. The germline gives CDR1 MDHEN, CDR2 SYDVKM. The CDR3 loop reads CASRLAGVSTEAFF. CDR3 sequence (DNA): TGTGCCAGCAGGCTTGCAGGGGTTAGCACTGAAGCTTTCTTT.

This clone appeared a single time. CDR3 coding DNA: TGTGCCAGCAGTGAATCAGGTAGCAATCAGCCCCAGCATTTT. It encodes CASSESGSNQPQHF. This chain links TRBV28 with TRBJ1-5; D gene uncertain. This CDR3 is built from 14 residues. Germline V gene sequence: CDR1 MDHEN, CDR2 SYDVKM. Deletions cut 5 bases from V and 0 bases from J, with 8 bases between.

V and J are TRBV27 and TRBJ2-7, with unresolved D. Trimming left V 8 bases short and J 7 bases short, with 15 bases between. The CDR3 consists of 12 residues. Germline values: CDR1 MNHEY, CDR2 SMNVEV (reference sequence). The CDR3 DNA is TGTGCCAGCGCCACAGCAGGTTTGGAGCAGTACTTC. As protein: CASATAGLEQYF.

The chain uses TRBV15 and TRBJ2-1; perhaps TRBD1 as D (6 bases). This CDR3 has 13 amino acids. V was trimmed by 5 bases and J by 7 bases, leaving 12 bases between them. Germline V gene lookup returns CDR1 LNHNV and CDR2 YYDKDF (reference sequence). The DNA for the CDR3 is TGTGCCACCAGCCGAGGACAGTTTAATGAGCAGTTCTTC. Protein sequence: CATSRGQFNEQFF. The full variable domain, completed using reference TRBV15 and TRBJ2-1, is DAMVIQNPRYQVTQFGKPVTLSCSQTLNHNVMYWYQQKSSQAPKLLFHYYDKDFNNEADTPDNFQSRRPNTSFCFLDIRSPGLGDTAMYLCATSRGQFNEQFFGPGTRLTVL.

The chain combines TRBV10-3 with TRBJ2-5; 7 bases fit TRBD1. Germline lookup yields CDR1 ENHRY and CDR2 SYGVKD. J was trimmed by 1 base and V by 10 bases; bases with no gene match: 6. This CDR3 is built from 13 residues. CDR3 protein: CASRTGVQETQYF. The CDR3 DNA is TGTGCCAGCCGGACAGGCGTCCAAGAGACCCAGTACTTC.

The chain couples TRBV28 to TRBJ2-5; D unresolved. Judging by the DNA end, TRBJ2-7 fits better; the J call may be wrong. The length of the CDR3 is 13 residues. In germline, CDR1 is MDHEN, CDR2 SYDVKM. The CDR3 DNA is TGTGCCAGCAGTTTGTCGCCGAACTACGAGCAGTACTTC. Its translation: CASSLSPNYEQYF.

This clone was counted only a few times. The chain combines TRBV4-3 with TRBJ2-3; D possibly corresponds to TRBD1 (6 bases). Trimming took off 0 bases at V and 4 bases at J, with 11 bases between the two ends. Per germline, CDR1 LGHNA and CDR2 YSLEER. The CDR3 totals 15 residues. The CDR3 coding sequence is TGCGCCAGCAGCCAAGATGGCAGGGGCCCAGATACGCAGTATTTT. It translates to CASSQDGRGPDTQYF.

The V and J genes are TRBV28 and TRBJ2-7, with D possibly TRBD1 on 5 matching bases. V was trimmed by 11 bases and J by 3 bases, leaving 17 bases between them. This CDR3 region has 13 residues. Germline CDR1 and CDR2: MDHEN and SYDVKM. The CDR3 is CAGKVGPLYEQYF. The CDR3 nucleotides are TGTGCCGGCAAGGTGGGGCCTCTCTACGAGCAGTACTTC.

The V and J genes are TRBV29-1 and TRBJ2-7; 10 positions agree with TRBD1. Germline CDR1 is SQVTM and CDR2 is ANQGSEA. The CDR3 extends over 16 amino acids. The V and J ends lost 2 bases and 6 bases, in that order; junction bases with no gene match: 13. CDR3 nucleotides: TGCAGCGTTGAAAGGTTGGCGGGACAGGGGTCTTGCGAGCAGTACTTC. It specifies CSVERLAGQGSCEQYF.